These 26 T cell receptor beta chains were all obtained from the same sample, sequenced in a study of technical replicates of blood from a few donors (dated by TCRdb to 2016 to 2017). The method was the immunoSEQ multiplex PCR assay. TCRdb's version of the immuneACCESS table is confined to in-frame rearrangements and falls short of the full clone set. An unresolved V gene accounts for under half of the shortfall where checked; the remainder is of unknown origin. In all, the sample holds under 85,000 clones, and 95% to 97% of those were seen once. The ten largest clones capture around 0.3% of the sample. The material sequenced was T cells isolated from PBMCs. These receptor sequences come from a human donor in good health.

This clone was seen a handful of times. The chain carries TRBV11-2 and TRBJ1-1, with D perhaps matching TRBD1 (6 bases). The CDR3 is made up of 14 amino acids. The germline V gene encodes CDR1 SGHAT and CDR2 FQNNGV. Deletions cut 5 bases from V and 1 base from J, with 11 bases between. The CDR3 nucleotides are TGTGCCAGCAGCCCACTACAGGGGAACACTGAAGCTTTCTTT. Amino acids: CASSPLQGNTEAFF.

The CDR3 reads CASSLEQGARDTQYF. The CDR3 DNA is TGTGCCAGCAGCTTGGAACAGGGGGCTCGAGATACGCAGTATTTT. This chain connects TRBV5-5 to TRBJ2-3; 9 bases align to TRBD1. This CDR3 spans 15 amino acids. With 0 bases clipped from V and 5 bases from J, the junction kept 4 bases outside the gene matches. In germline, CDR1 is SGHKS, CDR2 YYEKEE (reference sequence).

The gene calls are TRBV4-1 and TRBJ1-2; 10 nucleotides match TRBD1. V trimming: 5 bases; J trimming: 4 bases; junction bases outside the gene matches: 13. Germline values: CDR1 MGHRA, CDR2 YSYEKL. The CDR3 is 17 residues long. The CDR3 loop reads CASSRSGTGVLFYGYTF. For the CDR3, the DNA is TGCGCCAGCAGCAGGTCCGGGACAGGGGTTCTTTTCTATGGCTACACCTTC.

The CDR3 nucleotides are TGTGCCAGCAGCCCACAGCCCATGAACACTGAAGCTTTCTTT. Translating it yields CASSPQPMNTEAFF. The V gene is TRBV7-2, the J gene TRBJ1-1; D gene ambiguous. The V gene's germline CDR1 is SGHTA and CDR2 FQGNSA. The CDR3 length is 14 residues. Between the trimmed V and J ends, which lost 5 bases and 0 bases, there was a span of 10 bases.

The chain links TRBV6-1 to TRBJ1-5; the D gene is possibly TRBD1 (5 bases). This CDR3 has 12 residues. Trimming pared 6 bases from V and 7 bases from J, leaving 10 bases between. Germline CDR1 is MNHNS and CDR2 is SASEGT. The DNA of the CDR3 is TGTGCCAGCAGGGGGGGGTTGCAGCCCCAGCATTTT. Its protein product is CASRGGLQPQHF.

This chain links TRBV9 with TRBJ1-1; 8 bases fit TRBD1. The CDR3 loop spans 15 amino acids. V was pared by 0 bases and J by 0 bases, with 1 base of the junction left unmatched. CDR1 and CDR2 from the germline V gene are SGDLS and YYNGEE. CDR3 sequence reads: CASSVEGQVNTEAFF. For the CDR3, the DNA is TGTGCCAGCAGCGTAGAGGGACAGGTGAACACTGAAGCTTTCTTT.

The rearrangement joins TRBV11-2 to TRBJ2-1; D possibly corresponds to TRBD2 (6 bases). V lost 3 bases to trimming and J lost 4 bases, with 13 bases between them. Germline V CDR1 and CDR2: SGHAT, FQNNGV. This CDR3 contains 15 residues. The CDR3 region has the DNA TGTGCCAGCAGCTTTCCCGCGGGATCTTACAATGAGCAGTTCTTC. It codes for CASSFPAGSYNEQFF.

The chain uses TRBV10-3 and TRBJ2-7, with 10 positions matching TRBD1. The junction had 16 bases not matched to a gene; V was cut back by 5 bases and J by 0 bases. Per germline, CDR1 ENHRY and CDR2 SYGVKD. The CDR3 sequence is 19 residues long. The chain's CDR3 is CAISLSRDRGPPGSYEQYF. The CDR3 DNA is TGTGCCATCAGTCTGTCCCGGGACAGGGGACCCCCCGGCTCCTACGAGCAGTACTTC.

The chain recombines TRBV20-1 with TRBJ2-3, with D possibly matching TRBD1 (6 bases). The CDR3 is 11 amino acids. V was clipped by 8 bases and J by 7 bases, with 13 bases between them. Germline-derived CDR1 and CDR2 are DFQATT and SNEGSKA (reference sequence). The CDR3 loop is CSTYRDNTQYF. The CDR3 DNA is TGCAGTACCTACAGGGACAATACGCAGTATTTT.

The V call is TRBV6-5, the J call TRBJ2-7; D is unresolved. CDR1 MNHEY and CDR2 SVGAGI come from the germline V gene. CDR3 length equals 13 residues. The V end was cut by 6 bases, the J end by 6 bases, with 15 bases between. CDR3 sequence reads: CASSPSRFLEQYF. DNA for the CDR3: TGTGCCAGCAGCCCCTCCCGTTTTCTCGAGCAGTACTTC.

The chain links TRBV6-1 to TRBJ2-1, with D possibly TRBD1 on 5 matching bases. Trimming cost V 10 bases and J 0 bases, with 13 bases left between them. Germline V gene sequence: CDR1 MNHNS, CDR2 SASEGT. CDR3 length: 14 residues. CDR3 loop: CATNRQSSYNEQFF. CDR3 sequence (DNA): TGTGCCACCAATAGACAGAGCTCCTACAATGAGCAGTTCTTC.

This chain uses TRBV6-5 with TRBJ1-1, with TRBD1 identical over 8 bases. This CDR3 spans 14 amino acids. V shed 2 bases and J 4 bases; nucleotides not matched to a gene: 3. Germline values: CDR1 MNHEY, CDR2 SVGAGI. The CDR3 coding sequence is TGTGCCAGCAGTTACCGGACAGGGACCACTGAAGCTTTCTTT. This codes for CASSYRTGTTEAFF.

The V call is TRBV7-2, the J call TRBJ1-1; D call uncertain. V shed 2 bases and J shed 2 bases, with 21 bases lying between them. Germline V gene lookup returns CDR1 SGHTA and CDR2 FQGNSA. The CDR3 runs to 18 residues. CDR3 sequence: CASSLYASPLGFNTEAFF. In DNA form, the CDR3 reads TGTGCCAGCAGCTTATATGCCTCACCCCTAGGATTCAACACTGAAGCTTTCTTT.

The chain has TRBV7-3 and TRBJ1-2, with a possible D match to TRBD1 (6 bases). V gave up 0 bases and J gave up 5 bases, with 16 bases separating them. In germline, CDR1 is SGHTA, CDR2 FQGTGA. The CDR3 is made up of 16 amino acids. The CDR3 spells CASSLTGGRGDYGYTF. The CDR3 DNA reads as TGTGCCAGCAGCTTAACAGGGGGTAGAGGAGATTATGGCTACACCTTC. Variable domain in full (rest from reference TRBV7-3 and TRBJ1-2): GAGVSQTPSNKVTEKGKYVELRCDPISGHTALYWYRQSLGQGPEFLIYFQGTGAADDSGLPNDRFFAVRPEGSVSTLKIQRTERGDSAVYLCASSLTGGRGDYGYTFGSGTRLTVV.

The rearrangement links TRBV9 to TRBJ2-1, with a weak D call TRBD2 (5 bases). CDR3 length equals 15 residues. Germline V CDR1 and CDR2: SGDLS, YYNGEE. Trimming stripped 4 bases from V and 5 bases from J, with 16 bases between. CDR3: CASSPSAPRDNEQFF. In DNA, the CDR3 is TGTGCCAGCAGCCCGTCCGCCCCGAGGGACAATGAGCAGTTCTTC. Full variable domain (remainder filled in from reference TRBV9 and TRBJ2-1): DSGVTQTPKHLITATGQRVTLRCSPRSGDLSVYWYQQSLDQGLQFLIQYYNGEERAKGNILERFSAQQFPDLHSELNLSSLELGDSALYFCASSPSAPRDNEQFFGPGTRLTVL.

V usage is TRBV4-2 and J usage is TRBJ2-3; D is possibly TRBD1 (5 bases). V was cut by 4 bases and J by 1 base, with 9 bases left in between. From germline, CDR1 is LGHNA and CDR2 YNFKEQ. The CDR3 length is 14 residues. Here the CDR3 DNA reads TGTGCCAGCAGCCCTCAGACAGGCACAGATACGCAGTATTTT. Its protein product is CASSPQTGTDTQYF.

The chain has TRBV19 and TRBJ2-1; 7 bases match TRBD1. CDR1 and CDR2 (germline): LNHDA, SQIVND (reference sequence). This CDR3 comprises 13 residues. V lost 5 bases to trimming and J lost 10 bases; unmatched junction nucleotides: 8. The CDR3, as DNA: TGTGCCAGTAGTCAGGGACAGCTTCTGGAGCAGTTCTTC. It translates to CASSQGQLLEQFF.

The chain carries TRBV7-9 and TRBJ2-7; tentative D call: TRBD2 (6 bases). The CDR3 runs 15 residues. V lost 4 bases to trimming and J lost 2 bases, with 15 bases between them. Looked up from germline, CDR1 is SEHNR and CDR2 is FQNEAQ (reference sequence). CDR3 in DNA: TGTGCCAGCAGCTCGACCGGGACTGATACCTACGAGCAGTACTTC. This sequence encodes CASSSTGTDTYEQYF.

The CDR3 protein is CATGEQGLPYEQYF. For the CDR3, the DNA is TGTGCCACCGGGGAACAGGGTTTACCCTACGAGCAGTACTTC. This chain joins TRBV15 and TRBJ2-7; tentative D call: TRBD1 (6 bases). CDR3 size: 14 residues. V was shortened by 8 bases and J by 2 bases, with 16 bases between the two germline ends. Per the germline V gene, CDR1 is LNHNV and CDR2 is YYDKDF (reference sequence).

The chain has TRBV27 and TRBJ2-7, with a tentative D call TRBD2 (5 bases). V dropped 3 bases and J dropped 0 bases, with 21 bases sitting between them. CDR3 length: 18 residues. Germline loops: CDR1 MNHEY, CDR2 SMNVEV (reference sequence). Here the CDR3 reads CASSFSWAGGGPSYEQYF. The CDR3 DNA follows: TGTGCCAGCAGTTTCTCCTGGGCCGGAGGAGGCCCCTCCTACGAGCAGTACTTC.

In this sample, this clone turned up a few times. This chain joins TRBV4-1 and TRBJ1-2; 7 bases agree with TRBD1. Losses at the gene ends were 1 base for V and 4 bases for J; bases not matched to a gene: 12. The germline V gene has CDR1 MGHRA and CDR2 YSYEKL. This CDR3 is built from 17 residues. DNA of the CDR3: TGCGCCAGCAGCCAAGCCCCGACCGGGACAGATAGCTATGGCTACACCTTC. This translates into CASSQAPTGTDSYGYTF.

A word on this clone: Germline is not matched at one junction end, which may reflect a read error. The CDR3 region has the DNA TGTGCCAGTAGTCACCGGGACTACCATGAGCAGTTCTTC. Translated: CASSHRDYHEQFF. V usage is TRBV19 and J usage is TRBJ2-1; 7 nucleotides agree with TRBD2. The CDR3 has 13 residues. Per the germline V gene, CDR1 is LNHDA and CDR2 is SQIVND (reference sequence).

The genes are TRBV10-3 and TRBJ2-2; D remains ambiguous. Per the germline V gene, CDR1 is ENHRY and CDR2 is SYGVKD. V lost 3 bases and J 3 bases, leaving 8 bases between the germline ends. The length of the CDR3 is 14 residues. CDR3 residues: CAISELPDTGELFF. Written as DNA, the CDR3 is TGTGCCATCAGTGAACTCCCGGACACCGGGGAGCTGTTTTTT.

This chain uses TRBV4-3 with TRBJ1-4, with 7 positions matching TRBD1. Germline assignment: CDR1 LGHNA and CDR2 YSLEER. V shed 3 bases and J 7 bases; nucleotides not matched to a gene: 17. The CDR3 runs to 18 residues. In DNA, the CDR3 is TGCGCCAGCAGCCAGGAATTAGGTAGACAGGGTTTCGGTGAAAAACTGTTTTTT. This codes for CASSQELGRQGFGEKLFF.

V is TRBV27 and J is TRBJ1-5; 8 bases are a match to TRBD1. Germline-derived CDR1 and CDR2 are MNHEY and SMNVEV (reference sequence). Germline trimming cut 4 bases from V and 2 bases from J; bases unmatched to any gene: 10. This CDR3 is built from 17 residues. The CDR3 reads CASSSPGGRNRNQPQHF. In DNA form, the CDR3 reads TGTGCCAGCAGTTCTCCAGGGGGCAGGAATCGCAATCAGCCCCAGCATTTT.

The chain carries TRBV4-1 and TRBJ2-3; TRBD2 agrees at 13 bases. There are 17 residues in the CDR3. V was pared by 1 base and J by 6 bases, with 7 bases of the junction left unmatched. Germline-derived CDR1 and CDR2 are MGHRA and YSYEKL. CDR3 coding DNA: TGCGCCAGCAGCCAAGGGGGACTAGCGGGATGGGGGGATACGCAGTATTTT. Amino acid sequence: CASSQGGLAGWGDTQYF.